What follows describes a single T cell receptor (beta chain). The method was immunoSEQ multiplex PCR; TCRdb's version includes in-frame clones alone and lacks a portion of them. Of around 2,100,000 clones in the sample, less than 95% were seen once. The data were obtained in a study of shared clonotypes between healthy human individuals. Naive CD8 cells comprised CD45RO-negative, CCR7-positively selected cells, excluding terminally differentiated effector memory CD45RA+ cells. Trimming cost V 0 bases and J 6 bases, with 14 bases left between them. CDR1 and CDR2 (germline): SGDLS, YYNGEE. CDR3 length: 15 amino acids.

The J gene is TRBJ2-3, the V gene TRBV9, with D unclear. The sample comprised naive CD8+ T cells sorted from blood. This clonotype was obtained from a man between 18 and 29 years old in good health. CDR3 nucleotides: TGTGCCAGCAGCGTAGCTGGGAATTTGGAGGATACGCAGTATTTT. This encodes CASSVAGNLEDTQYF.